A single sample gave rise to the 22 T cell receptor beta chains below, sequenced in a study of prognosis after radiotherapy for stage I lung cancer. CDR3 of TCR beta was amplified from genomic DNA via a two-round multiplex PCR. For every TRBV and TRBJ gene, a specific primer was used in first-round PCR. TCRdb re-derived calls from the multiplex PCR reads in MiXCR, one entry per CDR3 protein. This sample has 50,000 or so distinct CDR3 sequences, with 30% to 35% found just once. The starting material was PBMCs, obtained before or after stereotactic body radiation therapy (not recorded which). All receptors derive from a donor aged 50 or older with non-small cell lung cancer.

This clonotype was found many times. V gene TRBV15 combines with J gene TRBJ1-6; D is unclear. The CDR3 runs to 16 residues. The V gene's germline CDR1 is LNHNV and CDR2 YYDKDF (reference sequence). V dropped 0 bases and J dropped 6 bases, with 12 bases sitting between them. The CDR3 region has the DNA TGTGCCACCAGCAGAGATTTAATAGCGGGTAATTCACCCCTCCACTTT. Translation: CATSRDLIAGNSPLHF. The variable domain in full, with the rest retrieved from reference TRBV15 and TRBJ1-6, is DAMVIQNPRYQVTQFGKPVTLSCSQTLNHNVMYWYQQKSSQAPKLLFHYYDKDFNNEADTPDNFQSRRPNTSFCFLDIRSPGLGDTAMYLCATSRDLIAGNSPLHFGNGTRLTVT.

Worth noting for this clonotype: Since a much larger clone is just one base distant, this may be a read error. The gene calls are TRBV29-1 and TRBJ2-3; D ambiguous. Germline lookup yields CDR1 SQVTM and CDR2 ANQGSEA. The CDR3 contains 13 residues. This CDR3 reads CIVSGWWADTQYF. For the CDR3, the DNA is TGCATCGTATCTGGTTGGTGGGCAGATACGCAGTATTTT.

This clonotype was seen at least ten times. The chain is built from TRBV20-1 and TRBJ2-5; TRBD1 agrees at 8 bases. From germline, CDR1 is DFQATT and CDR2 SNEGSKA (reference sequence). The CDR3 is made up of 13 amino acids. The V segment lost 6 bases and the J segment 7 bases; nucleotides outside the gene matches: 10. This CDR3 is CSATGQAVWTQYF. In DNA form, the CDR3 reads TGCAGTGCGACGGGACAGGCAGTATGGACCCAGTACTTC.

Judged by abundance, this clonotype is medium-sized. The chain has TRBV30 and TRBJ1-2; no clear D. Trimming removed 0 bases at V and 4 bases at J, with 3 bases between. Looked up from germline, CDR1 is GTSNPN and CDR2 is SVGIG (reference sequence). CDR3 size: 11 residues. This CDR3 reads CAWSVGYGYTF. Here the CDR3 DNA reads TGTGCCTGGAGTGTAGGCTATGGCTACACCTTC.

There are many counts of this clonotype. This chain uses TRBV5-1 with TRBJ2-7; D is undetermined. The V and J ends lost 1 base and 4 bases respectively, with 15 bases between them. The V gene's germline CDR1 is SGHRS and CDR2 YFSETQ. The CDR3 is 15 amino acids. The CDR3 here is CASSLLPGAVYEQYF. CDR3 DNA: TGCGCCAGCAGCTTGTTGCCCGGAGCCGTTTACGAGCAGTACTTC.

This clonotype was seen more than once but under ten times. CDR3 amino acids: CSVADGGYIQYF. CDR3 DNA: TGCAGCGTGGCCGATGGGGGATACATTCAGTACTTC. The rearrangement links TRBV29-1 to TRBJ2-4; the D call may be TRBD1 or TRBD2 (5 bases each). The CDR3 contains 12 residues. The germline V and J ends were trimmed by 6 bases and 8 bases, with 14 bases remaining between them. Germline CDR1 SQVTM, CDR2 ANQGSEA.

This clonotype was seen many times. The rearrangement joins TRBV12-3 or TRBV12-4 to TRBJ2-6; 8 nucleotides match TRBD1. J was trimmed by 0 bases and V by 4 bases; bases with no gene match: 11. The CDR3 loop spans 19 amino acids. CDR3 residues: CASSSNAGTGASGANVLTF. The CDR3 nucleotides are TGTGCCAGCAGTTCAAATGCCGGGACAGGCGCCTCTGGGGCCAACGTCCTGACTTTC.

This clonotype was counted at least ten times. The rearrangement uses TRBV5-5 and TRBJ1-6, with D perhaps matching TRBD1 (5 bases). The CDR3 spans 16 residues. V was shortened by 4 bases and J by 3 bases, with 14 bases between the two germline ends. The germline gives CDR1 SGHKS, CDR2 YYEKEE (reference sequence). CDR3 sequence: CASSRSLGVYNSPLHF. The CDR3 DNA sequence: TGTGCCAGCAGCCGATCGCTGGGGGTCTATAATTCACCCCTCCACTTT.

There are many counts of this clonotype. The chain combines TRBV20-1 with TRBJ2-3; TRBD1 matches 7 bases. The germline V gene has CDR1 DFQATT and CDR2 SNEGSKA (reference sequence). Unmatched junction bases numbered 10, after V lost 6 bases and J lost 1 base. CDR3 size: 15 residues. CDR3 amino acids: CSAQDRERGTDTQYF. For the CDR3, the DNA is TGCAGTGCACAAGACAGGGAAAGGGGCACAGATACGCAGTATTTT.

This clonotype was seen at least ten times. V usage is TRBV6-2 or TRBV6-3 and J usage is TRBJ1-2; 10 bases line up with TRBD1. The trim removed 5 bases at V and 6 bases at J, leaving 9 bases unmatched. The length of the CDR3 is 15 residues. Germline values: CDR1 MNHEY, CDR2 SVGEGT. CDR3 loop: CASSDRQGARDGYTF. Written as DNA, the CDR3 is TGTGCCAGCAGTGACCGACAGGGGGCGAGGGATGGCTACACCTTC.

This clonotype was seen repeatedly, ten times or more. The chain joins TRBV12-3 or TRBV12-4 to TRBJ1-5, with 8 bases aligning to TRBD1. After removal of 11 bases from V and 3 bases from J, the junction contained 9 bases not matched to a gene. The CDR3 has 14 amino acids. CDR3 amino acids: CASAATGDNQPQHF. DNA of the CDR3: TGTGCCTCAGCCGCGACAGGGGACAATCAGCCCCAGCATTTT.

This clonotype came up once. The chain links TRBV6-9 to TRBJ2-1, with 9 bases fitting TRBD1. Germline CDR1 reads MNHGY; CDR2 reads SVAAGI. The V segment lost 3 bases and the J segment 7 bases; nucleotides outside the gene matches: 7. The CDR3 runs to 15 residues. DNA of the CDR3: TGTGCCAGCAGTTACAGTGGACAGGGGAATAATGAGCAGTTCTTC. Residues: CASSYSGQGNNEQFF.

This clonotype was picked up one time. A much larger clone differs from this one at a single base, so this may be a read error. This rearrangement joins TRBV12-5 to TRBJ2-5; no clear D gene. The CDR3 contains 16 residues. Germline lookup yields CDR1 LGHNT and CDR2 FRNRAP. CDR3 coding DNA: TGTTCTAGTGGTTGGTCCGGGCCAACCTCCATAGAGACCCAGTACTTC. This codes for CSSGWSGPTSIETQYF.

The sample holds many counts of this clonotype. The chain couples TRBV28 to TRBJ1-6; 10 nucleotides align to TRBD1. This CDR3 region has 15 residues. Germline trimming cut 6 bases from V and 10 bases from J; bases unmatched to any gene: 9. Germline values: CDR1 MDHEN, CDR2 SYDVKM. The CDR3 DNA follows: TGTGCCAGCAGCGGGGGAGGGACAGGGGCCTCACCCCTCCACTTT. This encodes CASSGGGTGASPLHF.

On this clonotype itself: This could be a read error, since a much larger clone is one nucleotide away. CDR3 bases: TGTGCCAGCTCCTCAGCGAAAGAGACCCAGTACTTC. It specifies CASSSAKETQYF. The genes are TRBV28 and TRBJ2-5; D remains ambiguous. V shed 8 bases and J shed 3 bases, with 10 bases lying between them. CDR1 and CDR2 (germline): MDHEN, SYDVKM. The CDR3 is 12 amino acids.

This clonotype was seen at least ten times. V usage is TRBV20-1 and J usage is TRBJ2-1, with D possibly TRBD1 on 5 matching bases. V lost 5 bases and J 0 bases, leaving 14 bases between the germline ends. Germline assignment: CDR1 DFQATT and CDR2 SNEGSKA (reference sequence). The CDR3 is 15 amino acids. Here the CDR3 reads CSAFRGGHSYNEQFF. CDR3 coding DNA: TGCAGTGCTTTTAGGGGCGGCCACTCCTACAATGAGCAGTTCTTC.

This clonotype was recorded many times. The chain recombines TRBV3-2 with TRBJ2-5; the table assigns TRBD1, which was not confirmed against the DNA. TRBV3-2 is annotated as a pseudogene. The CDR3 loop spans 16 amino acids. The CDR3 protein is CASSQDTRESGETQYF. In DNA, the CDR3 is TGTGCCAGCAGCCAAGATACCCGGGAGTCGGGGGAGACCCAGTACTTC.

In this sample, this clonotype turned up many times. V usage is TRBV4-1 and J usage is TRBJ2-5; D is unresolved. The length of the CDR3 is 13 residues. The germline V gene has CDR1 MGHRA and CDR2 YSYEKL. V dropped 1 base and J dropped 4 bases, with 7 bases sitting between them. CDR3 nucleotide sequence: TGCGCCAGCAGCCAAGTCTTGGGAGAGACCCAGTACTTC. Translating gives CASSQVLGETQYF.

At least ten counts were recorded for this clonotype. Here the CDR3 DNA reads TGTGCCAGCACCCGCGAGACGGATCAGCCCCAGCATTTT. It translates to CASTRETDQPQHF. The genes are TRBV2 and TRBJ1-5; D is unresolved. V shed 7 bases and J shed 5 bases, with 12 bases lying between them. The CDR3 runs to 13 residues. In germline, CDR1 is SNHLY, CDR2 FYNNEI.

This chain uses TRBV20-1 with TRBJ1-1; a possible D gene is TRBD1 (6 bases). CDR3 length: 13 amino acids. The V end lost 3 bases, the J end lost 3 bases, and 11 bases lay between the germline ends. CDR1 and CDR2 (germline): DFQATT, SNEGSKA (reference sequence). CDR3 DNA sequence: TGCAGTGCTAGGTCTCCAGGGGACACTGAAGCTTTCTTT. This sequence encodes CSARSPGDTEAFF.

This clonotype has a count of ten or more. This chain joins TRBV20-1 and TRBJ1-1, with D hard to call. From germline, CDR1 is DFQATT and CDR2 SNEGSKA (reference sequence). This CDR3 spans 14 amino acids. V was shortened by 3 bases and J by 0 bases, with 11 bases between the two germline ends. CDR3 protein: CSASAARMNTEAFF. As DNA, the CDR3 is TGCAGTGCTAGTGCGGCCAGGATGAACACTGAAGCTTTCTTT.

This clonotype showed up just a few times. With a much larger clone just one base away, this may be a read error. The gene calls are TRBV5-4 and TRBJ1-2, with 9 positions matching TRBD1. CDR3 length: 17 amino acids. Germline lookup yields CDR1 SGHNT and CDR2 YYREEE (reference sequence). In DNA, the CDR3 is TGTTCCAGCAGCGCCGGACAGGGGACCGGGAATAACTATGGCTACACCTTC. Translated: CSSSAGQGTGNNYGYTF.